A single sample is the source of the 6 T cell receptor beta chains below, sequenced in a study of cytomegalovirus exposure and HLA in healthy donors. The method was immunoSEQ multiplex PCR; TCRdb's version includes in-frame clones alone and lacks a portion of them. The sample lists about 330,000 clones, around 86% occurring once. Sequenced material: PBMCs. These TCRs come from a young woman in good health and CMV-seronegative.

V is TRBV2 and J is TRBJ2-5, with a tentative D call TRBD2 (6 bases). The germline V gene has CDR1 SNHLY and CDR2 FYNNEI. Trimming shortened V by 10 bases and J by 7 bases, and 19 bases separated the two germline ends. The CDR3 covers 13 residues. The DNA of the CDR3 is TGTGCCACCAAGGCAGGCTGGGACTGGACCCAGTACTTC. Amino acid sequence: CATKAGWDWTQYF.

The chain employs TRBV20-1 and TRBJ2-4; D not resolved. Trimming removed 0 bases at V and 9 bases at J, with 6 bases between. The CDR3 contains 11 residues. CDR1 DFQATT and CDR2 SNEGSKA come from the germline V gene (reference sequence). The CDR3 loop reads CSARDILIQYF. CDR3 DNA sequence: TGCAGTGCTAGAGATATCCTCATTCAGTACTTC.

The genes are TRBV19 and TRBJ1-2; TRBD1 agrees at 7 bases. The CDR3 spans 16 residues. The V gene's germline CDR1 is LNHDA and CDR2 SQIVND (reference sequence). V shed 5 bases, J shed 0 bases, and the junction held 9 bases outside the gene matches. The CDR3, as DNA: TGTGCCAGTAGTCCAGGGGGGACGGTACCTAACTATGGCTACACCTTC. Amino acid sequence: CASSPGGTVPNYGYTF. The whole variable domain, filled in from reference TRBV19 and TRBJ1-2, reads DGGITQSPKYLFRKEGQNVTLSCEQNLNHDAMYWYRQDPGQGLRLIYYSQIVNDFQKGDIAEGYSVSREKKESFPLTVTSAQKNPTAFYLCASSPGGTVPNYGYTFGSGTRLTVV.

The CDR3 protein is CASSPLTGGDEKLFF. The CDR3, as DNA: TGTGCCAGCAGTCCCCTGACAGGGGGGGATGAAAAACTGTTTTTT. This chain links TRBV6-5 with TRBJ1-4; 9 bases fit TRBD1. The CDR3 sequence is 15 residues long. With 5 bases clipped from V and 6 bases from J, the junction kept 7 bases outside the gene matches. Germline-derived CDR1 and CDR2 are MNHEY and SVGAGI.

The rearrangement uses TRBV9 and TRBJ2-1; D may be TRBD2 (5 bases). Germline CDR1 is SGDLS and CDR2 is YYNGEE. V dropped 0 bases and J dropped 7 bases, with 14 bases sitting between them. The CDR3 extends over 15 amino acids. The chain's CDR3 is CASSVDDYQVNEQFF. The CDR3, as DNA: TGTGCCAGCAGCGTAGATGACTACCAAGTAAATGAGCAGTTCTTC.

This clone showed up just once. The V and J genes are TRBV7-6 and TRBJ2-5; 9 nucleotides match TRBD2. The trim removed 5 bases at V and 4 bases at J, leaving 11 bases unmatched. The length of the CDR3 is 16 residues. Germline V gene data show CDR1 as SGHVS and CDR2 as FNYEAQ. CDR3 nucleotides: TGTGCCAGCAGCCCCATAACCCGCGGGGGGGGAGAGACCCAGTACTTC. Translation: CASSPITRGGGETQYF.